These 12 T cell receptor beta chains were sequenced from one sample in a study of response to subunit inactivated influenza vaccine. TCRdb reprocessed the RT-PCR reads with MiXCR, giving one entry per CDR3 protein. Altogether some 600,000 distinct CDR3 sequences are present, approximately 15% being singletons, with the ten largest covering less than 9%. Sequences were derived from PBMCs from blood, sampled 14 days before vaccination. These receptors all stem from a middle-aged man who received an inactivated influenza vaccine.

This clonotype was picked up a small number of times. The chain links TRBV5-1 to TRBJ2-5; 8 bases fit TRBD1. This CDR3 is 15 amino acids long. Trimming at V came to 0 bases and at J to 5 bases, leaving 6 bases not matched to a gene. CDR1 is SGHRS, CDR2 YFSETQ, per germline. The CDR3 region is CASSLGTGFGETQYF. The DNA for the CDR3 is TGCGCCAGCAGCTTGGGGACAGGGTTTGGGGAGACCCAGTACTTC.

A word on this clonotype: A clone one base away is much larger, so this may be a read error. Here the CDR3 reads CASSSGGGASYNEQFF. The CDR3 DNA reads TGCGCCAGCAGCTCGGGAGGGGGCGCCTCCTACAATGAGCAGTTCTTC. J is TRBJ2-1 and V is TRBV5-1; a possible D gene is TRBD2 (8 bases). CDR3 length: 16 residues. V was trimmed by 3 bases and J by 0 bases, leaving 13 bases between them. Germline values: CDR1 SGHRS, CDR2 YFSETQ.

In this sample, this clonotype turned up many times. This rearrangement joins TRBV4-3 to TRBJ1-4, with D uncertain. The germline V and J ends were trimmed by 0 bases and 4 bases, with 12 bases remaining between them. The CDR3 sequence is 16 residues long. Germline V lookup: CDR1 LGHNA, CDR2 YSLEER. Here the CDR3 reads CASSQDHRADNEKLFF. As DNA, the CDR3 is TGCGCCAGCAGCCAAGATCATCGGGCCGATAATGAAAAACTGTTTTTT.

The V and J genes are TRBV28 and TRBJ2-1; 7 nucleotides align to TRBD2. Germline V gives CDR1 MDHEN, CDR2 SYDVKM. The CDR3 sequence is 14 residues long. Trimming cost V 2 bases and J 9 bases; bases outside gene matches: 7. The CDR3 here is CASSLGQGGIEQFF. Here the CDR3 DNA reads TGTGCCAGCAGTTTAGGGCAGGGAGGGATTGAGCAGTTCTTC.

This chain connects TRBV6-5 to TRBJ2-1; D possibly uses TRBD1 or TRBD2 (6 bases each). The CDR3 covers 13 residues. Trimming stripped 4 bases from V and 9 bases from J, with 13 bases between. Germline V CDR1 and CDR2: MNHEY, SVGAGI. The chain's CDR3 is CASSSDRRGEQFF. The CDR3 DNA sequence: TGTGCCAGCAGTTCCGACAGGCGGGGTGAGCAGTTCTTC.

This clonotype was found many times. DNA of the CDR3: TGTGCCAGCAGTTTAATGGGACAGTCCAACTACGAGCAGTACTTC. This encodes CASSLMGQSNYEQYF. The chain employs TRBV12-3 or TRBV12-4 and TRBJ2-7, with 7 positions matching TRBD1. The CDR3 covers 15 residues. The trim removed 2 bases at V and 3 bases at J, leaving 7 bases unmatched.

This clonotype was observed at least ten times. V usage is TRBV7-2 and J usage is TRBJ2-3, with TRBD2 matching 9 bases. Germline V gene data show CDR1 as SGHTA and CDR2 as FQGNSA. The length of the CDR3 is 15 residues. V shed 5 bases and J 1 base; nucleotides not matched to a gene: 4. The CDR3 reads CASSGGGAGTDTQYF. The CDR3 DNA reads as TGTGCCAGCAGCGGCGGGGGGGCTGGCACAGATACGCAGTATTTT.

The chain is built from TRBV27 and TRBJ2-2, with TRBD1 identical over 7 bases. The CDR3 totals 17 residues. V dropped 5 bases and J dropped 5; count of bases not matched to a gene: 14. Germline CDR1 is MNHEY and CDR2 is SMNVEV (reference sequence). The CDR3 spells CASSPTALGQRTGELFF. The CDR3 nucleotides read TGTGCCAGCAGTCCTACTGCGTTGGGACAGAGAACCGGGGAGCTGTTTTTT.

The J gene is TRBJ2-1, the V gene TRBV4-3, with D possibly being TRBD1 (5 bases). In germline, CDR1 is LGHNA, CDR2 YSLEER. The CDR3 runs to 16 residues. V lost 1 base and J 0 bases, leaving 10 bases between the germline ends. The CDR3 loop reads CASSQALDSSYNEQFF. CDR3 DNA: TGCGCCAGCAGCCAAGCTCTAGACAGCTCCTACAATGAGCAGTTCTTC.

CDR3 amino acids: CASRPSDRGTQYF. DNA of the CDR3: TGCGCCAGCCGGCCCTCGGACAGGGGGACCCAGTACTTC. The gene calls are TRBV5-1 and TRBJ2-5; 9 positions match TRBD1. V lost 7 bases, J lost 7 bases, and 8 bases stayed unmatched. From germline, CDR1 is SGHRS and CDR2 YFSETQ. The CDR3 covers 13 residues.

The chain recombines TRBV28 with TRBJ1-5; D remains unclear. This CDR3 has 16 amino acids. The germline V and J ends were trimmed by 6 bases and 0 bases, with 15 bases remaining between them. Germline V lookup: CDR1 MDHEN, CDR2 SYDVKM. CDR3 in DNA: TGTGCCAGCAGCAGCATTTGGGGATATAGCAATCAGCCCCAGCATTTT. Its protein product is CASSSIWGYSNQPQHF.

This clonotype was observed a handful of times. Because the CDR3's place on the DNA is in doubt, the DNA is left out and the CDR3 is given as listed by TCRdb. The CDR3 sequence is CASSSGQGASTYNEQFF. The rearrangement joins TRBV6-5 to TRBJ2-1; the DNA was not compared with TRBD1, the D call given in the table. The CDR3 is 17 amino acids in total, end residues counted. CDR1 and CDR2 (germline): MNHEY, SVGAGI.